The 24 T cell receptor beta chains below all came from one sample that was sequenced in a study of beta chain features in type 1 diabetes. Study-level results: Type 1 diabetes patients showed a moderate but significant shortening of TCRB CDR3s in all four CD4+ subsets.

As every portion of the isolated RNA was reverse transcribed, the sequencing read expressed TCRB transcripts. Generated by immunoSEQ multiplex PCR, the TCRdb table keeps only in-frame clones and is missing some. Among 600,000 to 700,000 clones listed, around 12% were seen once. These receptors are not linked to any known antigen. Sequencing was done on a sample of naive CD4+ T cells from blood. These receptors came from a man aged 30 to 45 with type 1 diabetes.

This clone was seen more than once but under ten times. Other DNA sequences of this sample code for an identical CDR3. The chain combines TRBV14 with TRBJ2-1; 12 nucleotides align to TRBD2. Trimming cost V 2 bases and J 7 bases; bases outside gene matches: 3. Germline V gene data show CDR1 as SGHDN and CDR2 as FVKESK. The CDR3 runs to 15 residues. In DNA, the CDR3 is TGTGCCAGCAGCCAACTAGCGGGGGGGCGGAATGAGCAGTTCTTC. It codes for CASSQLAGGRNEQFF.

This clone was counted a few times. This chain links TRBV7-2 with TRBJ2-7; 8 bases are shared with TRBD1. V lost 5 bases, J lost 7 bases, and 4 bases stayed unmatched. CDR3 size: 12 residues. Germline lookup yields CDR1 SGHTA and CDR2 FQGNSA. The CDR3 nucleotides read TGTGCCAGCAGCAGGACAGGGATAGAGCAGTACTTC. It encodes CASSRTGIEQYF.

This clone was seen more than once but under ten times. The chain has TRBV5-1 and TRBJ2-7; 8 bases are shared with TRBD1. This CDR3 comprises 15 residues. V shed 3 bases, J shed 2 bases, and the junction held 7 bases outside the gene matches. CDR1 SGHRS and CDR2 YFSETQ come from the germline V gene. The CDR3 is CASSSGTGPTYEQYF. The CDR3 DNA is TGCGCCAGCAGCTCCGGGACAGGACCAACCTACGAGCAGTACTTC. Looking up the rest from reference TRBV5-1 and TRBJ2-7 gives the full variable domain: KAGVTQTPRYLIKTRGQQVTLSCSPISGHRSVSWYQQTPGQGLQFLFEYFSETQRNKGNFPGRFSGRQFSNSRSEMNVSTLELGDSALYLCASSSGTGPTYEQYFGPGTRLTVT.

The chain recombines TRBV28 with TRBJ2-3; 10 positions agree with TRBD1. CDR1 and CDR2 from the germline V gene are MDHEN and SYDVKM. The trim removed 5 bases at V and 6 bases at J, leaving 5 bases unmatched. CDR3 length equals 14 residues. CDR3 in amino acids: CASSPGTGEDTQYF. For the CDR3, the DNA is TGTGCCAGCAGTCCCGGGACAGGGGAGGATACGCAGTATTTT.

The chain links TRBV6-1 to TRBJ1-2; D uncertain. There are 11 residues in the CDR3. Germline V CDR1 and CDR2: MNHNS, SASEGT. Trimming took off 7 bases at V and 4 bases at J, with 7 bases between the two ends. Here the CDR3 DNA reads TGTGCCAGCACGGCAAGCTATGGCTACACCTTC. It specifies CASTASYGYTF.

This clone appeared a few times. The V and J genes are TRBV10-3 and TRBJ2-3; 9 positions agree with TRBD2. Germline V CDR1 and CDR2: ENHRY, SYGVKD. The CDR3 has 15 residues. V lost 6 bases, J lost 0 bases, and 4 bases stayed unmatched. Written as DNA, the CDR3 is TGTGCCATCAGAGCTAGCGGGGAAAGCACAGATACGCAGTATTTT. This encodes CAIRASGESTDTQYF.

There are a few counts of this clone. The J gene is TRBJ1-3, the V gene TRBV9; D gene ambiguous. In germline, CDR1 is SGDLS, CDR2 YYNGEE. There are 15 residues in the CDR3. The V and J ends lost 2 bases and 0 bases respectively, with 9 bases between them. In nucleotides, the CDR3 is TGTGCCAGCAGCGTGGTGGAGAGCTCTGGAAACACCATATATTTT. Translated: CASSVVESSGNTIYF.

The chain links TRBV4-3 to TRBJ2-1; D is perhaps TRBD2 (5 bases). Trimming removed 0 bases from V and 9 bases from J, with 12 bases in between. The CDR3 has 14 residues. The germline V gene has CDR1 LGHNA and CDR2 YSLEER. The CDR3 sequence: CASSQDLGAGEQFF. The CDR3 nucleotides are TGCGCCAGCAGCCAAGATTTGGGCGCGGGTGAGCAGTTCTTC.

V is TRBV27 and J is TRBJ2-4; 9 bases fit TRBD1. The junction had 1 base not matched to a gene; V was cut back by 3 bases and J by 4 bases. The CDR3 covers 14 residues. Germline values: CDR1 MNHEY, CDR2 SMNVEV (reference sequence). In DNA form, the CDR3 reads TGTGCCAGCAGTTTGGGGACAGGGAAAAACATTCAGTACTTC. Protein product: CASSLGTGKNIQYF.

In this sample, this clone turned up a few times. J is TRBJ2-7 and V is TRBV5-6; the match to TRBD1 covers 9 bases. After removal of 3 bases from V and 3 bases from J, the junction contained 4 bases not matched to a gene. This CDR3 contains 14 residues. Germline V gene lookup returns CDR1 SGHDT and CDR2 YYEEEE. CDR3 region: CASSYRGLHYEQYF. The CDR3 region has the DNA TGTGCCAGCAGCTACAGGGGGCTACACTACGAGCAGTACTTC.

In its sample, this clone was seen a few times. The V and J genes are TRBV2 and TRBJ2-1, with D possibly matching TRBD2 (6 bases). V was clipped by 8 bases and J by 4 bases, with 9 bases between them. The length of the CDR3 is 12 residues. Germline CDR1 reads SNHLY; CDR2 reads FYNNEI. The CDR3 nucleotides are TGTGCCAGCGGAGGGGAATACAATGAGCAGTTCTTC. This codes for CASGGEYNEQFF.

The gene calls are TRBV21-1 and TRBJ2-3; the table assigns TRBD1, which was not confirmed against the DNA. TRBV21-1 is an annotated pseudogene. CDR3 length: 16 amino acids. This chain's CDR3 is CASSSRRGGYTDTQYF. CDR3 bases: TGTGCCAGCAGCAGTCGCAGAGGGGGATACACAGATACGCAGTATTTT.

This clone has more than one count but fewer than ten. The chain couples TRBV6-5 to TRBJ1-1; maybe TRBD1 (5 bases). Trimming shortened V by 7 bases and J by 7 bases, and 16 bases separated the two germline ends. The germline V gene has CDR1 MNHEY and CDR2 SVGAGI. This CDR3 has 13 residues. The CDR3 region is CASTIRRDGEAFF. The CDR3 region has the DNA TGTGCCAGCACCATACGACGGGACGGTGAAGCTTTCTTT.

V and J are TRBV5-1 and TRBJ1-2; 9 bases match TRBD1. Trimming cost V 4 bases and J 7 bases; bases outside gene matches: 8. CDR1 is SGHRS, CDR2 YFSETQ, per germline. The CDR3 is 14 residues long. In DNA form, the CDR3 reads TGCGCCAGCAGCGCGGACAGGGGCCGGGGTGGCTACACCTTC. Translating gives CASSADRGRGGYTF.

This sequence joins TRBV9 and TRBJ2-7; D ambiguous. V dropped 6 bases and J dropped 0 bases, with 7 bases sitting between them. CDR1 SGDLS and CDR2 YYNGEE come from the germline V gene. The CDR3 is 12 residues long. The CDR3 DNA reads as TGTGCCAGCAACGAAGGCTCCTACGAGCAGTACTTC. It translates to CASNEGSYEQYF.

The table lists this clone with a few counts. This rearrangement joins TRBV6-1 to TRBJ2-3; D remains unclear. The V end lost 4 bases, the J end lost 2 bases, and 7 bases lay between the germline ends. CDR1 and CDR2 from the germline V gene are MNHNS and SASEGT. The CDR3 has 13 amino acids. The DNA of the CDR3 is TGTGCCAGCAGTGGACCATACACAGATACGCAGTATTTT. It is translated as CASSGPYTDTQYF.

In its sample, this clone was seen a few times. CDR3 DNA: TGTGCCAGCAGTTCCTACTACGAGCAGTACTTC. Translation: CASSSYYEQYF. The chain employs TRBV28 and TRBJ2-7; no definite D call. V was trimmed by 4 bases and J by 3 bases, leaving 4 bases between them. The CDR3 contains 11 residues. CDR1 is MDHEN, CDR2 SYDVKM, per germline.

This clone was seen only a few times. The rearrangement links TRBV7-2 to TRBJ2-3; D may be TRBD2 (5 bases). Trimming stripped 5 bases from V and 3 bases from J, with 18 bases between. In germline, CDR1 is SGHTA, CDR2 FQGNSA. The CDR3 length is 16 residues. CDR3 region: CASSPMGTRVTDTQYF. The CDR3 DNA reads as TGTGCCAGCAGCCCCATGGGAACTAGAGTAACAGATACGCAGTATTTT.

On this clone itself: This sample also contains other DNA sequences that code for the same CDR3. The V call is TRBV30, the J call TRBJ1-5, with unresolved D. V was cut by 1 base and J by 4 bases, with 5 bases left in between. Germline values: CDR1 GTSNPN, CDR2 SVGIG (reference sequence). CDR3 size: 12 residues. The CDR3 here is CAWSGRNQPQHF. In DNA form, the CDR3 reads TGTGCCTGGAGTGGCCGGAATCAGCCCCAGCATTTT.

V gene TRBV7-9 combines with J gene TRBJ2-7; D is unclear. The CDR3 has 11 amino acids. Between the trimmed V and J ends, which lost 1 base and 5 bases, there was a span of 3 bases. Germline CDR1 and CDR2: SEHNR and FQNEAQ (reference sequence). CDR3 in DNA: TGTGCCAGCAGCTTAGACAACGAGCAGTACTTC. Translating gives CASSLDNEQYF.

This clone was seen only once. J is TRBJ2-5 and V is TRBV7-2, with 7 bases aligning to TRBD2. The length of the CDR3 is 15 residues. Germline values: CDR1 SGHTA, CDR2 FQGNSA. The V gene end was trimmed by 4 bases and the J gene end by 2 bases; junction bases not matched to a gene: 7. CDR3 region: CASSSASSGQETQYF. CDR3 coding DNA: TGTGCCAGCAGCTCCGCCTCTAGCGGACAAGAGACCCAGTACTTC.

This clone was seen only a few times. This sequence joins TRBV7-8 and TRBJ2-7; 12 nucleotides agree with TRBD1. Germline lookup yields CDR1 SGHVS and CDR2 FQNEAQ. CDR3 size: 16 residues. The V and J ends lost 5 bases and 1 base, in that order; junction bases with no gene match: 6. CDR3 DNA sequence: TGTGCCAGCAGCGGGGGACAGGGGGCCGCGTCCTACGAGCAGTACTTC. This encodes CASSGGQGAASYEQYF.

This clone was seen a handful of times. The CDR3 here is CASSPPPGAQAGYSGNTIYF. The DNA of the CDR3 is TGTGCCAGCTCACCACCCCCGGGGGCGCAGGCTGGCTACTCTGGAAACACCATATATTTT. The chain carries TRBV18 and TRBJ1-3, with D possibly TRBD1 on 6 matching bases. Germline CDR1 and CDR2: KGHSH and LQKENI. The CDR3 totals 20 residues. Trimming left V 0 bases short and J 0 bases short, with 21 bases between.

V gene TRBV14 combines with J gene TRBJ1-2; D not resolved. Germline V gene lookup returns CDR1 SGHDN and CDR2 FVKESK. V lost 0 bases and J 8 bases, leaving 10 bases between the germline ends. The CDR3 loop spans 13 amino acids. This CDR3 reads CASSQDRSGGYTF. CDR3 nucleotides: TGTGCCAGCAGCCAAGACAGATCCGGGGGCTACACCTTC.